These 27 T cell receptor beta chains originate from one sample sequenced in a study of OX40 agonist ivuxolimab in advanced cancers. TCRdb keeps only in-frame clones here, not all; method: immunoSEQ multiplex PCR. The sample has 40,000 to 50,000 clones; 70% to 90% are singletons. The specimen comprised CD4+ or CD8+ T cells sorted from blood, sampled in a trial of the OX40 agonist ivuxolimab. The receptor set was obtained from an adult with an advanced solid tumor such as melanoma, head and neck, liver or kidney cancer.

The chain employs TRBV6-6 and TRBJ2-2; 10 bases match TRBD1. V trimming: 5 bases; J trimming: 7 bases; junction bases outside the gene matches: 7. Germline V gene sequence: CDR1 MNHNY, CDR2 SVGAGI (reference sequence). This CDR3 contains 15 residues. The CDR3 region is CASSNRQGAGGELFF. DNA for the CDR3: TGTGCCAGCAGTAACCGACAGGGGGCGGGCGGGGAGCTGTTTTTT.

The rearrangement links TRBV7-3 to TRBJ1-2, with D possibly being TRBD1 (5 bases). The germline V gene has CDR1 SGHTA and CDR2 FQGTGA. The CDR3 has 15 amino acids. V was trimmed by 0 bases and J by 4 bases, leaving 12 bases between them. CDR3 nucleotide sequence: TGTGCCAGCAGCTTAACGTTAAGGGGAATCTATGGCTACACCTTC. This translates into CASSLTLRGIYGYTF.

The chain is built from TRBV28 and TRBJ2-3; D uncertain. This CDR3 comprises 13 residues. The germline V gene has CDR1 MDHEN and CDR2 SYDVKM. Trimming took off 8 bases at V and 3 bases at J, with 12 bases between the two ends. CDR3 sequence (DNA): TGTGCCAGCCGAGACCCTGTAACAGATACGCAGTATTTT. It is translated as CASRDPVTDTQYF.

The chain has TRBV6-5 and TRBJ1-3, with D hard to call. V lost 2 bases and J lost 3, with 8 bases in between. Germline CDR1 reads MNHEY; CDR2 reads SVGAGI. The CDR3 sequence is 14 residues long. Here the CDR3 DNA reads TGTGCCAGCAGTTACGGCAGCCTTGGAAACACCATATATTTT. Translating it yields CASSYGSLGNTIYF.

The gene calls are TRBV7-2 and TRBJ1-2; perhaps TRBD1 as D (6 bases). The V end was cut by 2 bases, the J end by 7 bases, with 8 bases between. This CDR3 has 12 amino acids. The V gene's germline CDR1 is SGHTA and CDR2 FQGNSA. This CDR3 is CASSLTGLGYTF. The DNA of the CDR3 is TGTGCCAGCAGCTTAACAGGGCTTGGCTACACCTTC.

The chain couples TRBV9 to TRBJ1-3; 8 bases agree with TRBD1. The germline V gene encodes CDR1 SGDLS and CDR2 YYNGEE. After removal of 4 bases from V and 7 bases from J, the junction contained 4 bases not matched to a gene. CDR3 length: 13 amino acids. The CDR3 sequence is CASSSTGGNTIYF. CDR3 nucleotide sequence: TGTGCCAGCAGCTCTACAGGGGGGAACACCATATATTTT.

This sequence joins TRBV28 and TRBJ2-2; D possibly corresponds to TRBD2 (6 bases). Germline V gene sequence: CDR1 MDHEN, CDR2 SYDVKM. Trimming removed 6 bases at V and 7 bases at J, with 18 bases between. This CDR3 comprises 15 residues. CDR3 DNA sequence: TGTGCCAGCAGCCAAACTAGCAGGCGGCTCGGGGAGCTGTTTTTT. Encoded protein: CASSQTSRRLGELFF.

This clone showed up just once. The chain uses TRBV28 and TRBJ2-7, with 12 positions matching TRBD2. The CDR3 is 15 residues long. The junction had 6 bases not matched to a gene; V was cut back by 6 bases and J by 3 bases. In germline, CDR1 is MDHEN, CDR2 SYDVKM. The CDR3 sequence: CASSYRLAGVYEQYF. CDR3 sequence (DNA): TGTGCCAGCAGCTATAGACTAGCGGGAGTCTACGAGCAGTACTTC.

V is TRBV25-1 and J is TRBJ2-2; maybe TRBD1 (6 bases). Germline V lookup: CDR1 MGHDK, CDR2 SYGVNS. The V and J ends lost 8 bases and 7 bases respectively, with 11 bases between them. The CDR3 loop spans 12 amino acids. Here the CDR3 reads CASETGLGELFF. The DNA for the CDR3 is TGTGCCAGCGAAACAGGGCTCGGGGAGCTGTTTTTT.

V and J are TRBV18 and TRBJ2-3, with D perhaps matching TRBD1 or TRBD2 (5 bases each). Trimming shortened V by 6 bases and J by 4 bases, and 17 bases separated the two germline ends. From germline, CDR1 is KGHSH and CDR2 LQKENI. The CDR3 loop spans 15 amino acids. The CDR3 DNA sequence: TGTGCCAGCTCCCCCGGGGCCGTTACCCCAGATACGCAGTATTTT. It specifies CASSPGAVTPDTQYF.

V and J are TRBV7-2 and TRBJ2-3; 7 nucleotides agree with TRBD2. The CDR3 runs 12 residues. Germline loops: CDR1 SGHTA, CDR2 FQGNSA. Germline trimming cut 1 base from V and 10 bases from J; bases unmatched to any gene: 2. The CDR3 DNA reads TGTGCCAGCAGCTTAGTGCGGGGGTCGCAGTATTTT. Residues: CASSLVRGSQYF.

This rearrangement joins TRBV27 to TRBJ2-5; perhaps TRBD1 as D (6 bases). The end of the DNA aligns better with TRBJ2-7, so the J call may be wrong. Per the germline V gene, CDR1 is MNHEY and CDR2 is SMNVEV (reference sequence). CDR3 length equals 11 residues. CDR3 loop: CASGRGHEQYF. The CDR3 nucleotides are TGTGCCTCGGGCAGGGGCCACGAGCAGTACTTC.

The chain has TRBV28 and TRBJ2-1; D gene unclear. V lost 2 bases, J lost 10 bases, and 6 bases lay in between. The CDR3 totals 11 residues. Germline lookup yields CDR1 MDHEN and CDR2 SYDVKM. CDR3 amino acids: CASSLAGEQFF. In DNA, the CDR3 is TGTGCCAGCAGTTTAGCCGGGGAGCAGTTCTTC.

CDR3 sequence (DNA): TGCGCCAGCAGGATGACCTCGCTAGCGGGGCGGACCGGGGAGCTGTTTTTT. Encoded protein: CASRMTSLAGRTGELFF. The V gene is TRBV4-1, the J gene TRBJ2-2; 9 bases fit TRBD2. The CDR3 is made up of 17 amino acids. The J segment lost 5 bases and the V segment lost 6 bases, leaving 13 bases of the junction unmatched. Germline V gene sequence: CDR1 MGHRA, CDR2 YSYEKL.

The chain links TRBV25-1 to TRBJ2-1, with 7 bases lining up with TRBD2. This CDR3 region has 14 residues. The germline V gene encodes CDR1 MGHDK and CDR2 SYGVNS. With V trimmed by 6 bases and J by 5 bases, 7 bases remained unmatched. CDR3 protein: CASRRAGRDNEQFF. For the CDR3, the DNA is TGTGCCAGCAGACGAGCGGGGCGTGACAATGAGCAGTTCTTC.

The chain joins TRBV2 to TRBJ1-1, with D possibly being TRBD1 (5 bases). CDR1 and CDR2 from the germline V gene are SNHLY and FYNNEI. V was cut by 4 bases and J by 10 bases, with 13 bases left in between. The CDR3 extends over 12 amino acids. DNA for the CDR3: TGTGCCAGCAGTGCCGTTCAGGGTACAGCTTTCTTT. Protein product: CASSAVQGTAFF. Full variable domain (rest looked up from reference TRBV2 and TRBJ1-1): EPEVTQTPSHQVTQMGQEVILRCVPISNHLYFYWYRQILGQKVEFLVSFYNNEISEKSEIFDDQFSVERPDGSNFTLKIRSTKLEDSAMYFCASSAVQGTAFFGQGTRLTVV.

The chain couples TRBV4-1 to TRBJ2-7; 7 bases fit TRBD1. CDR3 length equals 15 residues. Germline lookup yields CDR1 MGHRA and CDR2 YSYEKL. Losses at the gene ends were 1 base for V and 4 bases for J; bases not matched to a gene: 7. The CDR3 DNA is TGCGCCAGCAGCCAAGGTGGGACAGCGGCTTACGAGCAGTACTTC. This gives the protein CASSQGGTAAYEQYF.

The rearrangement uses TRBV28 and TRBJ2-5; D remains ambiguous. Germline CDR1 MDHEN, CDR2 SYDVKM. The length of the CDR3 is 14 residues. Trimming removed 6 bases at V and 2 bases at J, with 13 bases between. CDR3 region: CASSRFGDQETQYF. CDR3 in DNA: TGTGCCAGCAGCCGTTTCGGTGATCAAGAGACCCAGTACTTC.

V is TRBV10-2 and J is TRBJ1-1; no firm D call. Germline V gene data show CDR1 as WSHSY and CDR2 as SAAADI. The CDR3 contains 10 residues. The V end was cut by 11 bases, the J end by 6 bases, with 10 bases between. In DNA, the CDR3 is TGCGCCTCGGGTGGCCCTGAAGCTTTCTTT. Translation: CASGGPEAFF.

This clone has only one observation. V is TRBV6-6 and J is TRBJ1-2; TRBD1 is a possible D gene (6 bases). Germline V lookup: CDR1 MNHNY, CDR2 SVGAGI (reference sequence). V lost 5 bases and J 8 bases, leaving 15 bases between the germline ends. The CDR3 consists of 13 residues. The CDR3 sequence: CASSPGQSAGYTF. Here the CDR3 DNA reads TGTGCCAGCAGTCCCGGACAGAGTGCGGGCTACACCTTC.

This clone was seen a single time. V and J are TRBV7-2 and TRBJ2-1, with D hard to call. In germline, CDR1 is SGHTA, CDR2 FQGNSA. The CDR3 length is 12 residues. V was cut by 0 bases and J by 6 bases, with 3 bases left in between. CDR3 amino acids: CASSLAPNEQFF. In nucleotides, the CDR3 is TGTGCCAGCAGCTTAGCGCCCAATGAGCAGTTCTTC.

The chain joins TRBV5-8 to TRBJ2-1; maybe TRBD2 (6 bases). Trimming took off 4 bases at V and 2 bases at J, with 13 bases between the two ends. CDR1 and CDR2 from the germline V gene are SGHTS and YDEGEE. The CDR3 spans 15 residues. The CDR3 reads CASSHRGGTYNEQFF. As DNA, the CDR3 is TGTGCCAGCAGCCACCGCGGCGGGACCTACAATGAGCAGTTCTTC.

The chain joins TRBV28 to TRBJ2-1; TRBD2 aligns across 7 bases. V lost 3 bases to trimming and J lost 15 bases; unmatched junction nucleotides: 8. The CDR3 totals 12 residues. CDR1 MDHEN and CDR2 SYDVKM come from the germline V gene. CDR3 nucleotide sequence: TGTGCCAGCAGTTTGAACCGGGAGGATACGTTCTTC. Translating it yields CASSLNREDTFF.

This chain joins TRBV5-6 and TRBJ1-1, with 10 bases lining up with TRBD1. The CDR3 sequence is 16 residues long. J lost 0 bases, V lost 5 bases, and 7 bases had no gene match. The germline CDR1 and CDR2 sequences are SGHDT and YYEEEE. CDR3 in amino acids: CASRQDRGIMNTEAFF. The CDR3, as DNA: TGTGCCAGCAGGCAGGACAGGGGGATTATGAACACTGAAGCTTTCTTT. Drawing the rest from reference TRBV5-6 and TRBJ1-1, the complete variable domain is DAGVTQSPTHLIKTRGQQVTLRCSPKSGHDTVSWYQQALGQGPQFIFQYYEEEERQRGNFPDRFSGHQFPNYSSELNVNALLLGDSALYLCASRQDRGIMNTEAFFGQGTRLTVV.

The V and J genes are TRBV6-5 and TRBJ2-7, with D possibly called TRBD1 or TRBD2 (6 bases each). Germline V gene data show CDR1 as MNHEY and CDR2 as SVGAGI. The CDR3 runs to 15 residues. With 2 bases removed from V and 7 bases from J, the gap between germline ends came to 18 bases. The CDR3 region has the DNA TGTGCCAGCAGTTACCCAGGAGGGGGACCGGGGGAGCAGTACTTC. It is translated as CASSYPGGGPGEQYF.

The sample holds one count of this clone. J is TRBJ2-1 and V is TRBV5-1, with a tentative D call TRBD2 (5 bases). This CDR3 has 12 residues. CDR1 is SGHRS and CDR2 is YFSETQ in the germline V gene. The ends were cut back, 4 bases at V and 7 bases at J, with 9 bases in the middle. The chain's CDR3 is CASSPEGNEQFF. For the CDR3, the DNA is TGCGCCAGCAGCCCCGAGGGTAATGAGCAGTTCTTC.

This chain joins TRBV28 and TRBJ2-7, with 11 bases identical to TRBD1. Germline trimming cut 5 bases from V and 3 bases from J; bases unmatched to any gene: 6. The CDR3 spans 15 residues. From germline, CDR1 is MDHEN and CDR2 SYDVKM. CDR3 nucleotides: TGTGCCAGCAGTCACCACGGGACAGGGGGCTACGAGCAGTACTTC. Residues: CASSHHGTGGYEQYF.